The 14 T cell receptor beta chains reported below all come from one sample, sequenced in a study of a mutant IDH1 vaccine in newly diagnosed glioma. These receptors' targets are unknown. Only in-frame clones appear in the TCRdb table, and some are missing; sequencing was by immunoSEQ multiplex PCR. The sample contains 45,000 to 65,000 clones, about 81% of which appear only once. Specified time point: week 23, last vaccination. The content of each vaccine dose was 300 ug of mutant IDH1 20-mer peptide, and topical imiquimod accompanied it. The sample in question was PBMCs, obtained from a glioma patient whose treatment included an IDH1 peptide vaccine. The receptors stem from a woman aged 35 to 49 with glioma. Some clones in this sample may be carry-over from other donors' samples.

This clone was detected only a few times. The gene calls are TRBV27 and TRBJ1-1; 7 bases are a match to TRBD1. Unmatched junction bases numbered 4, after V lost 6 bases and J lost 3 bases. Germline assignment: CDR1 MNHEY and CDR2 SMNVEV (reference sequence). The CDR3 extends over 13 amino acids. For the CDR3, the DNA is TGTGCCAGCAGAGACAGGGCCTACACTGAAGCTTTCTTT. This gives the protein CASRDRAYTEAFF.

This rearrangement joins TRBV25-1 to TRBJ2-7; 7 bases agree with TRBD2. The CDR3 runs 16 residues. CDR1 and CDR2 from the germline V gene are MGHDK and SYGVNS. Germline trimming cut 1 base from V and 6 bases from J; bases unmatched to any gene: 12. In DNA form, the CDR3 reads TGTGCCAGCAGTGAATTTGGGGGGGGGAATCGCGCCGAGCAGTACTTC. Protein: CASSEFGGGNRAEQYF.

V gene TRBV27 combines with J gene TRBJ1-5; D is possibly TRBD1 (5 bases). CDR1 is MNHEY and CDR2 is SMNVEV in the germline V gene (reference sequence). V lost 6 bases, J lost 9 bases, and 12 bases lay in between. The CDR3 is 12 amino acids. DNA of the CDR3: TGTGCCAGCAGCCGCGACCAGGGGCCCCAGCATTTT. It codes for CASSRDQGPQHF.

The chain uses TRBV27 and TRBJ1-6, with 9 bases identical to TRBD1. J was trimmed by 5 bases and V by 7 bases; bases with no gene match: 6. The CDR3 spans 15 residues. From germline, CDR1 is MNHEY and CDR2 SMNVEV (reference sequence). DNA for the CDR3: TGTGCCAGCAAACTTGGACAGGGGAATAATTCACCCCTCCACTTT. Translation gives CASKLGQGNNSPLHF.

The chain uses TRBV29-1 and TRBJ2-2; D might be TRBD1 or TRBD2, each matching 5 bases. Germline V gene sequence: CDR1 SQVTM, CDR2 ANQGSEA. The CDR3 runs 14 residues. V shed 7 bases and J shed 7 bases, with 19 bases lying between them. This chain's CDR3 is CSAAAGTDSGELFF. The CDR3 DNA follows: TGCAGCGCTGCCGCCGGGACCGACAGCGGGGAGCTGTTTTTT.

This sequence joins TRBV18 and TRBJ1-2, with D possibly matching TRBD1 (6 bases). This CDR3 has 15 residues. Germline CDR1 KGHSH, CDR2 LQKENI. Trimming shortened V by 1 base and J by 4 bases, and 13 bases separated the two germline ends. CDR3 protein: CASSPLPGVSYGYTF. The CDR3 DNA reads TGTGCCAGCTCACCACTCCCAGGGGTGAGCTATGGCTACACCTTC. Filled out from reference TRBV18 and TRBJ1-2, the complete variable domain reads NAGVMQNPRHLVRRRGQEARLRCSPMKGHSHVYWYRQLPEEGLKFMVYLQKENIIDESGMPKERFSAEFPKEGPSILRIQQVVRGDSAAYFCASSPLPGVSYGYTFGSGTRLTVV.

Here the CDR3 DNA reads TGTGCCAGCAGCTTGGTGGGGGCTAGCCAAGAGACCCAGTACTTC. Protein: CASSLVGASQETQYF. The rearrangement uses TRBV5-6 and TRBJ2-5; D may be TRBD1 (6 bases). The CDR3 contains 15 residues. V shed 0 bases and J shed 1 base, with 10 bases lying between them. The germline V gene has CDR1 SGHDT and CDR2 YYEEEE.

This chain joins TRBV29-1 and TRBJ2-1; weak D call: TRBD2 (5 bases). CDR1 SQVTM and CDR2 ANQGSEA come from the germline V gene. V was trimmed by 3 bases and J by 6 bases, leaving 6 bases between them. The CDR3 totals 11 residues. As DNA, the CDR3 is TGCAGCGTTGAGAGGGCCAATGAGCAGTTCTTC. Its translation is CSVERANEQFF.

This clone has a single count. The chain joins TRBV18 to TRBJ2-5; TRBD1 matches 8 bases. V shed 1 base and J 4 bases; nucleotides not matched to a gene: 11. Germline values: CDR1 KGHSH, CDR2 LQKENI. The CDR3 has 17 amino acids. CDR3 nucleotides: TGTGCCAGCTCACCACTACGACTCGGACAGGGTGGAGAGACCCAGTACTTC. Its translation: CASSPLRLGQGGETQYF.

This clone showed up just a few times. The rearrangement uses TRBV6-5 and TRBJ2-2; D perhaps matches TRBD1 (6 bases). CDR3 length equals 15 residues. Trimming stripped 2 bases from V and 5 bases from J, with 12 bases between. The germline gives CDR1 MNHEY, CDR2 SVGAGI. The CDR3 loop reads CASSYRGQLTGELFF. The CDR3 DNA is TGTGCCAGCAGTTACCGAGGACAGCTTACCGGGGAGCTGTTTTTT.

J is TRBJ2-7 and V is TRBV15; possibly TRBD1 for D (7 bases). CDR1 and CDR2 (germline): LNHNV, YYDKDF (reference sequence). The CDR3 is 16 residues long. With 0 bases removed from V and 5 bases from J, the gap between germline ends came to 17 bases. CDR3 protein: CATSRDAGQGGDEQYF. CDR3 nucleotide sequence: TGTGCCACCAGCAGAGATGCTGGGCAGGGGGGCGACGAGCAGTACTTC.

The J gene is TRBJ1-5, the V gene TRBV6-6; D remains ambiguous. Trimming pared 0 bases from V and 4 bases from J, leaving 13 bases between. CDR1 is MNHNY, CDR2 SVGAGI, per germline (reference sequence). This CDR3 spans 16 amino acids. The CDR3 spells CASSYSTPRPNQPQHF. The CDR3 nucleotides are TGTGCCAGCAGTTACTCGACACCGCGACCAAATCAGCCCCAGCATTTT.

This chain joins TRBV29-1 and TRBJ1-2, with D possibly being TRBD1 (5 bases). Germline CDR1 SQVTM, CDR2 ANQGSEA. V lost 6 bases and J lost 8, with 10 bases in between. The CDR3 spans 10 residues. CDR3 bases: TGCAGCGTCGGGGGAAGCGGCTACACCTTC. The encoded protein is CSVGGSGYTF.

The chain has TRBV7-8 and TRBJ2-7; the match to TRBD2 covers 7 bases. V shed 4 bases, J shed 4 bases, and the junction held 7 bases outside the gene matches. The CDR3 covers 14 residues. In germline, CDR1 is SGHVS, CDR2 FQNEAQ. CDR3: CASSSSGISYEQYF. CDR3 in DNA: TGTGCCAGCAGCTCCAGCGGGATCTCTTACGAGCAGTACTTC.